The next 7 T cell receptor beta chains were all read from a single sample in a study of cytomegalovirus exposure and HLA in healthy donors. The primer mix had 60 Vbeta and 13 Jbeta primers. Data came from immunoSEQ multiplex PCR; TCRdb stores just in-frame clones and leaves some out. This sample has some 180,000 clones, with roughly 80% found just once. The specimen was PBMCs. These receptors were taken from a man aged 35 to 55 in good health and CMV-seronegative.

The chain links TRBV7-9 to TRBJ1-1; D may be TRBD1 (6 bases). V shed 3 bases and J shed 0 bases, with 8 bases lying between them. Germline V CDR1 and CDR2: SEHNR, FQNEAQ (reference sequence). The CDR3 spans 14 residues. CDR3 nucleotide sequence: TGTGCCAGCAGCTTTTCAGGGGTGAACACTGAAGCTTTCTTT. Encoded protein: CASSFSGVNTEAFF.

V and J are TRBV19 and TRBJ1-1, with 7 bases that match TRBD1. This CDR3 region has 15 residues. V was pared by 8 bases and J by 8 bases, with 17 bases of the junction left unmatched. The germline V gene has CDR1 LNHDA and CDR2 SQIVND (reference sequence). The chain's CDR3 is CASAFNRGLGVEAFF. The CDR3 nucleotides are TGTGCCAGTGCCTTTAACAGGGGCCTGGGGGTCGAAGCTTTCTTT.

This rearrangement joins TRBV7-9 to TRBJ1-1, with 8 bases lining up with TRBD1. The V and J ends lost 3 bases and 0 bases, in that order; junction bases with no gene match: 3. CDR1 is SEHNR, CDR2 FQNEAQ, per germline (reference sequence). CDR3 length equals 15 residues. The CDR3 nucleotides are TGTGCCAGCAGCTTTGGACAGGGCCTGAACACTGAAGCTTTCTTT. Amino acids: CASSFGQGLNTEAFF.

The chain carries TRBV9 and TRBJ2-1, with D possibly TRBD1 on 5 matching bases. Trimming cost V 4 bases and J 6 bases, with 17 bases left between them. CDR1 is SGDLS, CDR2 YYNGEE, per germline. The CDR3 extends over 15 amino acids. The CDR3: CASSPQGSTINEQFF. CDR3 in DNA: TGTGCCAGCAGCCCCCAGGGATCTACCATCAATGAGCAGTTCTTC. Combining the CDR3 with reference TRBV9 and TRBJ2-1 gives the whole variable domain DSGVTQTPKHLITATGQRVTLRCSPRSGDLSVYWYQQSLDQGLQFLIQYYNGEERAKGNILERFSAQQFPDLHSELNLSSLELGDSALYFCASSPQGSTINEQFFGPGTRLTVL.

The chain joins TRBV28 to TRBJ1-1; no reliable D call. Trimming removed 2 bases at V and 0 bases at J, with 13 bases between. The germline gives CDR1 MDHEN, CDR2 SYDVKM. This CDR3 has 16 residues. The CDR3 region is CASSLGPRRMNTEAFF. The DNA of the CDR3 is TGTGCCAGCAGTTTAGGCCCCCGCAGGATGAACACTGAAGCTTTCTTT.

The rearrangement joins TRBV6-1 to TRBJ1-2; 10 bases map to TRBD1. CDR1 is MNHNS and CDR2 is SASEGT in the germline V gene. This CDR3 has 16 residues. Trimming took 3 bases from V and 6 from J; bases not matched to a gene: 10. CDR3 DNA sequence: TGTGCCAGCAGTGAGAGTATGACAGGGGGCGCAAATGGCTACACCTTC. As protein: CASSESMTGGANGYTF.

V usage is TRBV4-1 and J usage is TRBJ2-1, with D unclear. V dropped 4 bases and J dropped 10 bases, with 14 bases sitting between them. From germline, CDR1 is MGHRA and CDR2 YSYEKL. The CDR3 covers 13 residues. In nucleotides, the CDR3 is TGCGCCAGCAGCCCCGAACCTCCGCGGGAGCAGTTCTTC. Its protein is CASSPEPPREQFF.